A single sample gave rise to the 3 T cell receptor beta chains below, sequenced in a study of post-analysis software for immune sequencing data. Findings and caveats of the study: Comparison of patients with controls showed a handful of TRBV segments more frequent in patients, TRBV5-6, TRBV5-1 and TRBV20-1 among them.

Each TCR beta cDNA library carried unique molecular identifiers. TCRdb redid the calling of the PCR reads with MiXCR, one entry per CDR3 protein. Of hundreds of thousands of distinct CDR3 sequences in the sample, roughly 27% were seen once. These receptors' targets are unknown. Source material: blood. The receptors were sampled from a girl between 5 and 17 years old with multiple sclerosis.

A remark on this clonotype: The junction departs from the called germline gene at one end, perhaps through a read error. The CDR3 spells CASSLAGQVYNGQFF. The CDR3 coding sequence is TGTGCCAGCAGCTTAGCTGGACAGGTCTACAATGGGCAGTTCTTC. The chain has TRBV11-2 and TRBJ2-1, with 7 bases matching TRBD1. Per germline, CDR1 SGHAT and CDR2 FQNNGV. This CDR3 has 15 amino acids.

The gene calls are TRBV28 and TRBJ2-5; 10 bases map to TRBD1. The CDR3 extends over 13 amino acids. Germline V gives CDR1 MDHEN, CDR2 SYDVKM. The junction had 4 bases not matched to a gene; V was cut back by 7 bases and J by 5 bases. In nucleotides, the CDR3 is TGTGCCAGCACCGGGACAGGGGTGGAGACCCAGTACTTC. It specifies CASTGTGVETQYF.

This clonotype has a handful of counts. CDR3 in amino acids: CSAGGGLRGPDEQFF. In DNA, the CDR3 is TGCAGTGCTGGGGGCGGTCTTAGGGGGCCCGATGAGCAGTTCTTC. The chain couples TRBV20-1 to TRBJ2-1; 7 bases agree with TRBD1. The CDR3 runs 15 residues. Trimming cost V 5 bases and J 8 bases; bases outside gene matches: 15. Per germline, CDR1 DFQATT and CDR2 SNEGSKA (reference sequence).